This record concerns one T cell receptor (beta chain) sequence. This clonotype was counted ten times or more. Its target antigen remains unknown. No base qualities exist here, and no much larger clone lies one base off it. This record belongs to a study of human T cells and chemical hapten exposure (dated by TCRdb to the early 2020s). For the wider study: For sensitization, 2% DPC in acetone was applied to a roughly 2 cm by roughly 2 cm area of upper inner arm skin. Throughout the study period of 20 to 25 weeks, patients also received therapeutic DPC doses to the scalp every week. Patch testing was performed on the upper back with Finn chambers containing 0.01% DPC, and the patch tests were scored after 6 days according to International Contact Dermatitis Research Group standards. Alopecia areata with under or over 50% scalp involvement, alopecia totalis and alopecia universalis were represented in the patient cohort, which was mostly female. The libraries were sequenced as a pool, and the TCR yield per sample differed mostly because of small variations in library volumes within the pool. Peripheral blood TCR repertoire changes were tracked in vivo in alopecia patients during primary and secondary sensitization to the hapten diphenylcyclopropenone (DPC). Blood samples were taken from patients before sensitization (week 0) and then at 2, 6 and about 24 weeks after DPC sensitization. Nearly 30 alopecia patients gave blood for TCR sequencing at one to four time points (pre-sensitization, 2, 6 and 24 weeks). Here is what the overall study found, with its caveats: The number of TCRs above 1 in 1000 frequency did not change with DPC sensitization; there was no evidence of global repertoire structure alterations. A positive correlation was found between the number of PT1 expanded TCRs and patch test score, with significance reached at thresholds 8, 16 and 32 but not 4. Expanded TCRs formed significantly more large CDR3 similarity clusters than pre-sensitization or healthy control sets, consistent with antigen-driven responses. Because every patient had alopecia, a presumed autoimmune disease, the patients' immune response might differ from that of healthy individuals. After repeated subsampling, changes were observed in the strength of the expansion versus patch-test correlation and in the threshold at which the correlation became significant.

The CDR3 runs 13 residues from the cysteine to the phenylalanine. Only the CDR3 region is kept as DNA, spanning 39 bases read in frame from base 1. V ends up 4 bases short and J 10 bases short, with an unmatched junction base count of 7. The time point tag for this specimen amounts to: patch test 1, 2 weeks after DPC sensitization. The treatment or condition label, read with the paper, signifies: therapeutic diphenylcyclopropenone sensitization with weekly scalp DPC. At each patch-test visit, blood was drawn before the patch test was applied. To be eligible, patients had to be aged 18 to 70, diagnosed with alopecia and judged suitable for DPC therapy, while pregnant patients were excluded. Total RNA was extracted from unfractionated whole blood collected in Tempus Blood RNA tubes. Libraries were built with RACE. The sample was run on a NextSeq 500. Library preparation attached unique molecular identifiers to individual cDNA molecules for quantitative, reproducible TCR counting. From each blood RNA sample, both TCR alpha and TCR beta chains were sequenced. Per the authors' processing: Samples had a median of roughly 99,000 TCRs, with a range from 23,224 to 690,600. The Decombinator software suite was used to annotate V, J and CDR3 in the TCR reads. For the PS versus PT1 abundance plots, all samples were subsampled to the same number of TCRs (28,000). TCRs were defined as expanded if absent before sensitization and observed at least eight times at the 2-week time point. TCRdb handled the public reads itself, with Q25 trimming in fastp and clone calling in MiXCR, and kept productive beta chains. CDR3 protein duplicates are merged, each entry listing the most common genes and DNA. For this entry, the V and J calls and clone size follow TCRdb and not the study's own pipeline. Across this sample there are about 360,000 distinct CDR3 sequences, with under 9% seen only once. 8.4% of the sample is in the top ten clones.

The source is a woman between 18 and 29 years old with alopecia areata. Some clones in this sample may be carry-over from other donors' samples. The sequencing here drew on whole blood, taken in connection with sensitization to the hapten diphenylcyclopropenone (DPC). The sequence joins TRBV12-3 or TRBV12-4 to TRBJ2-1, with TRBD2 matching 7 junction bases. In nucleotide form, the sequence is TGTGCCAGCAGTTCCCGGGAGGTGGGAGAGCAGTTCTTC. This sequence encodes CASSSREVGEQFF.